The T cell receptor beta chain described here comes from a study of blood T cell repertoires in COVID-19. Study details: The study drew acute and convalescent COVID-19 samples from the United States, Italy and Spain.

TCRdb's copy holds only in-frame clones and misses some; the assay was immunoSEQ multiplex PCR. The sample gives 230,000 or so clones, roughly 79% of which show up once; around 7.5% is in the top ten. During active infection, Seattle patients enrolled and were then monitored through disease. This TCR derives from a woman older than 75 with COVID-19, enrolled during active disease. Sequencing input: peripheral blood.

The chain's CDR3 is CASSGEDRGLSGNTIYF. For the CDR3, the DNA is TGTGCCAGCTCGGGGGAAGACAGGGGGCTGTCTGGAAACACCATATATTTT. V is TRBV18 and J is TRBJ1-3; TRBD1 agrees at 10 bases. From germline, CDR1 is KGHSH and CDR2 LQKENI. This CDR3 is 17 amino acids long. Germline trimming cut 6 bases from V and 1 base from J; bases unmatched to any gene: 9.